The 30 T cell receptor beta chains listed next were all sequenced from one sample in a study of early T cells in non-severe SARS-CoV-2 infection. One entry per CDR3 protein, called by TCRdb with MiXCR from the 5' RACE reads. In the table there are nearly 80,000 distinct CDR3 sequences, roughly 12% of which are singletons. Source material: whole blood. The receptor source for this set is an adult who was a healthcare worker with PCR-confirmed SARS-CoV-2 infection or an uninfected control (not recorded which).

The CDR3 nucleotides are TGTGCCAGCAGCTTAGCGCTATCGGGGCAGGGCTATGGCTACACCTTC. It codes for CASSLALSGQGYGYTF. The genes are TRBV7-2 and TRBJ1-2; TRBD1 might be the D (5 bases). The CDR3 sequence is 16 residues long. V was trimmed by 0 bases and J by 4 bases, leaving 15 bases between them. The germline CDR1 and CDR2 sequences are SGHTA and FQGNSA.

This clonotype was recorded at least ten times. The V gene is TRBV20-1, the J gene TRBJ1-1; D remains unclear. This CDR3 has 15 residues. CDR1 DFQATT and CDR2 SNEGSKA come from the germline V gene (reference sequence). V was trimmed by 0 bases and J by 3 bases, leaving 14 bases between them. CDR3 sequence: CSARDFAGEDTEAFF. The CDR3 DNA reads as TGCAGTGCTAGAGATTTCGCCGGGGAGGACACTGAAGCTTTCTTT.

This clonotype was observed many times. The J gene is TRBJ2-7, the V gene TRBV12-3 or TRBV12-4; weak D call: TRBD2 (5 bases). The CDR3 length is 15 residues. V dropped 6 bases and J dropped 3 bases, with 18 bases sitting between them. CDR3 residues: CASSRNGLSYYEQYF. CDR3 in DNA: TGTGCCAGCAGCAGAAATGGACTTTCTTACTACGAGCAGTACTTC.

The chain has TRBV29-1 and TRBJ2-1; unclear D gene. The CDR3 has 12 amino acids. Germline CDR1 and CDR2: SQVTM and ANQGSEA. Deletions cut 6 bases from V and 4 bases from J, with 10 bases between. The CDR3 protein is CSVLDGYNEQFF. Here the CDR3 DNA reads TGCAGCGTCCTCGACGGATACAATGAGCAGTTCTTC.

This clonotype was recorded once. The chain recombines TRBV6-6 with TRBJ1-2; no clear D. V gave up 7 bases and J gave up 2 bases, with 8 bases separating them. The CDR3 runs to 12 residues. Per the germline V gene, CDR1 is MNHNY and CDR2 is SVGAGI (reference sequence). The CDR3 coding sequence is TGTGCCAGCAATCGGCAGAACTATGGCTACACCTTC. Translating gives CASNRQNYGYTF.

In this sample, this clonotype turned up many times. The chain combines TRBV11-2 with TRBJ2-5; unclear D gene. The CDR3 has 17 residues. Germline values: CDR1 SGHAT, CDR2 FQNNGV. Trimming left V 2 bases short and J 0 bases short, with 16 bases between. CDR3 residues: CASSLIRELHNQETQYF. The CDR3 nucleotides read TGTGCCAGCAGCTTAATTCGAGAACTACATAACCAAGAGACCCAGTACTTC.

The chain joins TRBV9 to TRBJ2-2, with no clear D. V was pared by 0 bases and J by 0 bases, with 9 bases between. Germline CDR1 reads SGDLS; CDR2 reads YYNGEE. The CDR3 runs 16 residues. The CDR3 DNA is TGTGCCAGCAGCGTAGCGGCAGGTCCGAACACCGGGGAGCTGTTTTTT. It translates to CASSVAAGPNTGELFF.

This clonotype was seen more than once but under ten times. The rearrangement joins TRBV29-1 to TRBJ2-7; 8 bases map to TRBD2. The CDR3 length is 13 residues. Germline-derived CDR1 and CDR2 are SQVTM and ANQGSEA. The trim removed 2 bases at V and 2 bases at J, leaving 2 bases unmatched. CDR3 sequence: CSVESGSPYEQYF. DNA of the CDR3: TGCAGCGTTGAAAGCGGGAGCCCCTACGAGCAGTACTTC.

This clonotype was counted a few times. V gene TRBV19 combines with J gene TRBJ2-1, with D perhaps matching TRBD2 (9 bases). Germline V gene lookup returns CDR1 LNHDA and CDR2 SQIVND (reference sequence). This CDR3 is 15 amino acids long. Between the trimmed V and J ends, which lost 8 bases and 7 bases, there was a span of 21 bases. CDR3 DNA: TGTGCCAGTTCACTCCTAGCGGGGACAGGAAATGAGCAGTTCTTC. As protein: CASSLLAGTGNEQFF.

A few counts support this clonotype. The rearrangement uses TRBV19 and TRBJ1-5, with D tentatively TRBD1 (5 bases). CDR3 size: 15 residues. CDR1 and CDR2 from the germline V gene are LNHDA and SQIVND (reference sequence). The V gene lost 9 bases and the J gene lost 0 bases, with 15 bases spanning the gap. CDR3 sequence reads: CASKPGPYSNQPQHF. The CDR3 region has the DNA TGTGCCAGCAAACCGGGACCTTATAGCAATCAGCCCCAGCATTTT.

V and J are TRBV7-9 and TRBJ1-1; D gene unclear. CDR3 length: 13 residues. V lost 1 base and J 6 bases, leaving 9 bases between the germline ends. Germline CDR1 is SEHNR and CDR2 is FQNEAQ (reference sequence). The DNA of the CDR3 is TGTGCCAGCAGCTTAGGAGAGGGAGCTGAAGCTTTCTTT. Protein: CASSLGEGAEAFF.

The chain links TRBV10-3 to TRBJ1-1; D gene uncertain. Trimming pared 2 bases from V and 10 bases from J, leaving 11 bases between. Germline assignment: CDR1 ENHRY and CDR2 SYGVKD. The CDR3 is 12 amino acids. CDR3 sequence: CAISEDRRAAFF. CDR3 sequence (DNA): TGTGCCATCAGTGAGGACCGGAGGGCAGCTTTCTTT.

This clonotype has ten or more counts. The CDR3 loop reads CSAREDSAPLHF. CDR3 DNA sequence: TGCAGTGCTAGAGAGGACAGCGCACCCCTCCACTTT. V and J are TRBV20-1 and TRBJ1-6; maybe TRBD1 (6 bases). CDR1 and CDR2 from the germline V gene are DFQATT and SNEGSKA (reference sequence). The CDR3 is 12 amino acids. Trimming cost V 0 bases and J 11 bases, with 8 bases left between them.

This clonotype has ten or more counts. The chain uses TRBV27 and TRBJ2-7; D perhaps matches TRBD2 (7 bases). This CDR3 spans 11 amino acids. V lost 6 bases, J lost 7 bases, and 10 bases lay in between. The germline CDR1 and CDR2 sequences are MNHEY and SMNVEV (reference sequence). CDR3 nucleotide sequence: TGTGCCAGCAGAGGGGGGGGAGAGCAGTACTTC. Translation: CASRGGGEQYF.

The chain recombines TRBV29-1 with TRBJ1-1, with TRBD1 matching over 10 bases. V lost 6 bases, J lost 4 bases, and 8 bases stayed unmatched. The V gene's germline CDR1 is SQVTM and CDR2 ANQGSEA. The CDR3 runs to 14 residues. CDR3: CSVQSRQGATEAFF. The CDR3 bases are TGCAGCGTCCAGTCCCGACAGGGGGCCACTGAAGCTTTCTTT.

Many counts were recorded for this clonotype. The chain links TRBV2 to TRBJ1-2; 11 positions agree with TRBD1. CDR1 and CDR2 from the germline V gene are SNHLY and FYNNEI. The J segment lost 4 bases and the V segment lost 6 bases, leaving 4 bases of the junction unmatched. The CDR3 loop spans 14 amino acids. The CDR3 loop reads CASRGQGAFYGYTF. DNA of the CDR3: TGTGCCAGCAGAGGACAGGGGGCCTTCTATGGCTACACCTTC.

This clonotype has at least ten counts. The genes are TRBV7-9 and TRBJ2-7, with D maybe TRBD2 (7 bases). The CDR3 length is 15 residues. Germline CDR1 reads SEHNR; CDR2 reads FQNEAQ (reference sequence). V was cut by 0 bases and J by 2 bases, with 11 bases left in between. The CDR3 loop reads CASSLAGGAPYEQYF. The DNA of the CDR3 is TGTGCCAGCAGCTTAGCGGGGGGGGCTCCCTACGAGCAGTACTTC.

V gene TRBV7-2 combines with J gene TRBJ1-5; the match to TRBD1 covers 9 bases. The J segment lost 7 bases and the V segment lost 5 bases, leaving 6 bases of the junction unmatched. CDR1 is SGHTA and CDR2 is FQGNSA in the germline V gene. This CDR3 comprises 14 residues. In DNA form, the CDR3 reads TGTGCCAGCAGCCTTCCGGGACAGGGCCAGCCCCAGCATTTT. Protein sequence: CASSLPGQGQPQHF.

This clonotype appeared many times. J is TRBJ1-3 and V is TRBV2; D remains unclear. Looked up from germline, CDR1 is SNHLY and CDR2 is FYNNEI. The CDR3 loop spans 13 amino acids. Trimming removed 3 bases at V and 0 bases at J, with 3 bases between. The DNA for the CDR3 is TGTGCCAGCAGTGACCCCTCTGGAAACACCATATATTTT. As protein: CASSDPSGNTIYF.

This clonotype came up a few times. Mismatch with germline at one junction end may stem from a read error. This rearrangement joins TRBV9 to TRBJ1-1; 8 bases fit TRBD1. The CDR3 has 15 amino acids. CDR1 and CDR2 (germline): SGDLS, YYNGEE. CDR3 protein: CASSPRTGFAAEAFF. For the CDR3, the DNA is TGTGCCAGCAGCCCCCGGACAGGGTTTGCGGCTGAAGCTTTTTTT.

The CDR3 nucleotides are TGTGCCAGCAGTGCCTGGACAGGGCCTAATGAAAAACTGTTTTTT. This encodes CASSAWTGPNEKLFF. The V call is TRBV27, the J call TRBJ1-4; 8 bases line up with TRBD1. The CDR3 spans 15 residues. Trimming at V came to 5 bases and at J to 3 bases, leaving 5 bases not matched to a gene. The germline V gene has CDR1 MNHEY and CDR2 SMNVEV (reference sequence).

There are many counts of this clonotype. The CDR3 loop is CASSLGPFLVEQYF. Written as DNA, the CDR3 is TGTGCCAGCAGCTTGGGGCCCTTCCTCGTGGAGCAGTACTTC. The chain recombines TRBV3-1 with TRBJ2-7; D possibly corresponds to TRBD1 (5 bases). Germline loops: CDR1 LGHDT, CDR2 YNNKEL (reference sequence). V gave up 5 bases and J gave up 7 bases, with 18 bases separating them. The CDR3 loop spans 14 amino acids.

CDR3 residues: CAIRTPGLEATDTQYF. As DNA, the CDR3 is TGTGCCATCAGAACCCCGGGACTAGAGGCCACAGATACGCAGTATTTT. V gene TRBV10-3 combines with J gene TRBJ2-3; 8 bases are a match to TRBD2. Germline lookup yields CDR1 ENHRY and CDR2 SYGVKD. This CDR3 comprises 16 residues. With V trimmed by 6 bases and J by 2 bases, 10 bases remained unmatched.

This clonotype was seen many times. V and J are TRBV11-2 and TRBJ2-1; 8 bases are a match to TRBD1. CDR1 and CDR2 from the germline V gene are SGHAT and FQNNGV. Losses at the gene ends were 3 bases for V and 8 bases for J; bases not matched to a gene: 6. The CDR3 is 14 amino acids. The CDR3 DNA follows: TGTGCCAGCAGCTTGGGGACAGGTAGAGATGAGCAGTTCTTC. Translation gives CASSLGTGRDEQFF.

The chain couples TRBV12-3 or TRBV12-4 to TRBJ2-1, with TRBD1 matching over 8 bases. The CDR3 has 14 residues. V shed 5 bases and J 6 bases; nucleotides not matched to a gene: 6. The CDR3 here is CASSNRGSLNEQFF. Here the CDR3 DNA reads TGTGCCAGCAGTAACAGGGGGTCTCTCAATGAGCAGTTCTTC.

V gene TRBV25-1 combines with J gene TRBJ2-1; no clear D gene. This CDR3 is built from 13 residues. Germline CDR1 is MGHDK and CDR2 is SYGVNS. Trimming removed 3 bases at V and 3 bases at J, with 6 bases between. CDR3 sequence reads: CASSDSNYNEQFF. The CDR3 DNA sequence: TGTGCCAGCAGTGACTCTAACTACAATGAGCAGTTCTTC.

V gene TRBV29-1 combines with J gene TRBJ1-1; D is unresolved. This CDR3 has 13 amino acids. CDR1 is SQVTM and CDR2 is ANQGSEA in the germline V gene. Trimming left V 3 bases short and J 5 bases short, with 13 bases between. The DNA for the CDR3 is TGCAGCGTTGAGAGGACCTTAGGGACTGAAGCTTTCTTT. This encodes CSVERTLGTEAFF.

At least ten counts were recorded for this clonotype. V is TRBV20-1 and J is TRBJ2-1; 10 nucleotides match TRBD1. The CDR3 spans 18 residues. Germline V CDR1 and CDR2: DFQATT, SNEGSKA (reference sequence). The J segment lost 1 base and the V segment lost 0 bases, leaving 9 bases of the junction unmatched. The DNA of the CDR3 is TGCAGTGCTAGAGATTTGGGACAGGGGACAGGATCCTACAATGAGCAGTTCTTC. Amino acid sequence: CSARDLGQGTGSYNEQFF.

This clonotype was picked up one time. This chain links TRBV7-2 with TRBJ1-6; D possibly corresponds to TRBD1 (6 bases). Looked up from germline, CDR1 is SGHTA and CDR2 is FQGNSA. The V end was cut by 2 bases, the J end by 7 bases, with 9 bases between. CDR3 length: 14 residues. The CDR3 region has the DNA TGTGCCAGCAGCTTACGGGGGCACAATTCACCCCTCCACTTT. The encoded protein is CASSLRGHNSPLHF.

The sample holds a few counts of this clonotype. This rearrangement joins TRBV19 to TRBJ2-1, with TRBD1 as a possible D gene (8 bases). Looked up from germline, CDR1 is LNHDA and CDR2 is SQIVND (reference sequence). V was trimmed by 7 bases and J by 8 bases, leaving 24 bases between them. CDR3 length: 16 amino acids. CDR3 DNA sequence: TGTGCCAGTACCGTGGGGAGGGGGACAGGCTTGTATGAGCAGTTCTTC. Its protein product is CASTVGRGTGLYEQFF.